Listed here is a single TCR beta chain. Assay used: immunoSEQ multiplex PCR; TCRdb lists only in-frame clones, some missing. The sample yields around 190,000 clones, 65% to 90% seen once. The data derive from a study of blood T cell repertoires in COVID-19. On the study more broadly: The United States, Italy and Spain provided the acute and convalescent COVID-19 samples.

The CDR3 covers 16 residues. Trimming took off 6 bases at V and 0 bases at J, with 15 bases between the two ends. CDR1 is WSHSY, CDR2 SAAADI, per germline. Input material: peripheral blood. The receptor comes from a human donor in a cohort sampled during active COVID-19. The chain links TRBV10-2 to TRBJ1-3, with D possibly TRBD1 on 6 matching bases. The CDR3 is CASRRKGDLSGNTIYF. CDR3 DNA: TGCGCCAGCAGAAGGAAGGGGGACCTCTCTGGAAACACCATATATTTT.